This T cell receptor (beta chain) was identified during a study of blood T cell repertoires in COVID-19. TCRdb's copy holds only in-frame clones and misses some; the assay was immunoSEQ multiplex PCR. The sample consists of 340,000 or so clones, 80% to 90% of them appearing once. Across under 25 US areas, participants ranged in age from about 18 to 89 years. This CDR3 is 19 amino acids long. Germline CDR1 is SGHDT and CDR2 is YYEEEE. The V and J ends lost 5 bases and 7 bases, in that order; junction bases with no gene match: 20. This receptor was identified in a woman aged 35 to 49 with acute COVID-19. The gene calls are TRBV5-6 and TRBJ2-7; TRBD2 aligns across 14 bases. The material sequenced was PBMCs or T cells enriched from blood (not recorded which). The CDR3, as DNA: TGTGCCAGCAGGGAAGCCGGGACTAGCGGGAGTGGGGACCTTTGGGAGCAGTACTTC. The encoded protein is CASREAGTSGSGDLWEQYF.